The following is a TCR beta chain sequence with its context. The entry originates in a study of blood T cell repertoires in COVID-19. Overall study context: PBMCs, B-cell-depleted T cells, or T cells were the source of the cDNA or gDNA that made up the material.

Measured with immunoSEQ multiplex PCR; TCRdb has only the in-frame clones, and not every one. This table holds about 300,000 clones, around 83% found once. Trimming left V 3 bases short and J 5 bases short, with 14 bases between. Looked up from germline, CDR1 is SGHTA and CDR2 is FQGNSA. The CDR3 is made up of 15 amino acids. This TCR was sampled from a woman in her forties or fifties with acute or convalescent COVID-19. The source material was peripheral blood. This chain uses TRBV7-2 with TRBJ1-5; a weak D match, TRBD1 (5 bases). The CDR3 loop is CASSFYPGDDQPQHF. CDR3 in DNA: TGTGCCAGCAGCTTCTATCCGGGGGATGATCAGCCCCAGCATTTT.